This T cell receptor (beta chain) is drawn from a study of control samples from healthy donors and cancer patients. Produced via immunoSEQ multiplex PCR; TCRdb's table is partial and in-frame only. The sample has about 88,000 clones; roughly 93% are singletons. The sample consisted of blood. The receptor comes from a man younger than 35 in good health.

CDR3 sequence: CASSEISGSDEQFF. The CDR3 bases are TGTGCCAGCAGTGAGATTAGCGGGAGTGATGAGCAGTTCTTC. The J gene is TRBJ2-1, the V gene TRBV6-4, with 9 bases fitting TRBD2. Trimming at V came to 3 bases and at J to 8 bases, leaving 5 bases not matched to a gene. The CDR3 is 14 amino acids. From germline, CDR1 is MRHNA and CDR2 SNTAGT.